This T cell receptor (beta chain) was obtained from a study of shared clonotypes between healthy human individuals. Points from the study as a whole: The four-donor shared clonotypes exceeded non-shared clonotypes in generation probability, with non-shared ones scoring lower.

For this clone: Its antigen remains unknown.

The donor cohort consisted entirely of Caucasian adults residing in Nashville, Tennessee. V was pared by 1 base and J by 4 bases, with 13 bases between. Germline V gene lookup returns CDR1 LNHNV and CDR2 YYDKDF (reference sequence). The CDR3 contains 15 residues. Data came from immunoSEQ multiplex PCR; TCRdb stores just in-frame clones and leaves some out. The sample yields around 980,000 clones, approximately 80% seen once. The TCR comes from a man between 18 and 35 years old in good health. Some clones in this sample may be carry-over from other donors' samples. The chain recombines TRBV15 with TRBJ1-2; a possible D gene is TRBD1 (5 bases). Sequences were obtained from memory CD4+ T cells from PBMCs. Subset denoted: CD45RA-negative fraction. The CDR3 region is CATSRGPGGLYGYTF. The DNA for the CDR3 is TGTGCCACCAGCAGAGGGCCCGGGGGTCTCTATGGCTACACCTTC.